Here is one T cell receptor beta chain with its context. There is no known antigen for this receptor. Per-nucleotide qualities are absent, and no much larger clonotype sits a single base away. This sample is drawn from a study of human T cells and chemical hapten exposure (TCRdb year 2021). For the study in its entirety: For sensitization, 2% DPC in acetone was applied to a roughly 2 cm by roughly 2 cm area of upper inner arm skin. About 27 alopecia patients gave blood for TCR sequencing at one to four time points (pre-sensitization, 2, 6 and 24 weeks). The study tracked peripheral blood TCR repertoire changes in vivo during primary and secondary sensitization to the hapten diphenylcyclopropenone (DPC) in alopecia patients. The mostly female patient cohort included alopecia areata with under or over 50% scalp involvement, alopecia totalis and alopecia universalis. Libraries were pooled for sequencing, and per-sample TCR yields varied mainly because of small differences in library volumes within the pool. Blood samples were taken from patients before sensitization (week 0) and at 2, 6 and about 24 weeks after DPC sensitization. Patch tests used Finn chambers with 0.01% DPC on the upper back, scored after 6 days by International Contact Dermatitis Research Group standards. Patients additionally received weekly therapeutic DPC doses to the scalp throughout the approximately 25-week study period. What the work shows at the level of the full study, not this receptor alone: Patch test score correlated positively with the number of PT1 expanded TCRs, reaching significance at thresholds 8, 16 and 32 but not at 4. Repeated subsampling changed both the strength of the expansion versus patch-test correlation and the threshold at which the correlation became significant. Compared with pre-sensitization or healthy control sets, expanded TCRs formed significantly more large CDR3 similarity clusters, which is consistent with antigen-driven responses. No change with DPC sensitization was found in the number of TCRs above 1 in 1000 frequency, and no evidence of global repertoire structure alterations was found. Alopecia, a presumed autoimmune disease, was present in all patients, so the immune response of the patients might differ from that of healthy individuals.

What this sample's time point label stands for: patch test 3, about 24 weeks after DPC sensitization. Reading the label with the study, this specimen's treatment or condition is: therapeutic diphenylcyclopropenone sensitization with weekly scalp DPC. At every patch-test visit, the blood draw took place before the patch test was put on. Patients were eligible if aged 18 to 70, diagnosed with alopecia and judged suitable for DPC therapy, and pregnant patients were excluded. Total RNA was isolated from unfractionated whole blood collected in Tempus Blood RNA tubes. Library method: RACE. Sequencing used a NextSeq 500. During library preparation, unique molecular identifiers were attached to individual cDNA molecules so that TCRs could be counted quantitatively and reproducibly. For every blood RNA sample, sequencing covered both the TCR alpha and TCR beta chains. The study's own analysis went as follows. Samples had a median of roughly 99,000 TCRs, with a range from about 23,224 to 750,000. V, J and CDR3 annotation of the TCR reads was carried out using the Decombinator software suite. For PS versus PT1 abundance plots, all samples were subsampled to the same number of TCRs (28,000). Expanded TCRs were defined as absent before sensitization and observed at least eight times at the 2-week time point. TCRdb trimmed the raw reads at Q25, called clones with MiXCR and kept productive beta chains. Rows are unified per CDR3 protein, each entry keeping the most common DNA and genes. In this record, the V and J calls reflect TCRdb's handling and not the investigators' own analysis. The sample includes some 91,000 distinct CDR3 sequences, with 27% observed a single time. The biggest ten clones account for around a tenth of the sample.

From the cysteine up to the phenylalanine, the CDR3 has a length of 16 residues. CDR3 DNA is the only sequence kept; it has 48 bases, read in frame from the first base. The germline V gene yields MDHEN for CDR1 and SYDVKM for CDR2. V is trimmed back by 4 bases and J by 8 bases, and the junction contains 9 bases that no gene match accounts for. Sequenced here: whole blood, sampled in connection with sensitization to the hapten diphenylcyclopropenone (DPC). The clonotype originates from a man in his forties or fifties with alopecia areata. Some clones in this sample may be carry-over from other donors' samples. The chain is assembled from TRBV28 and TRBJ2-4, with TRBD2 matching 12 junction bases. DNA sequence: TGTGCCAGCAGTTCCCCGACTAGCGGGAGTTTTGACATTCAGTACTTC. This codes for CASSSPTSGSFDIQYF.